One sample yielded the 19 T cell receptor beta chains listed below, sequenced in a study of T cells in Graves' hyperthyroidism and ophthalmopathy. Researchers took RNA transcripts and amplified the TCR beta CDR3 regions from them. An initial round of RT-PCR targeting the TCR CDR3 relied on the HTBI primer set. TCRdb reprocessed the multiplex PCR reads via MiXCR and lists one record per CDR3 protein. The sample carries 500,000 to 600,000 distinct CDR3 sequences, approximately 48% recorded once. Material: peripheral blood or thyroid tissue (not recorded which). Source of these receptors: an adult woman with Graves' disease, either hyperthyroidism or ophthalmopathy (not recorded which).

This clonotype was observed a handful of times. The chain links TRBV10-3 to TRBJ1-6; 7 bases align to TRBD1. CDR3 length: 14 amino acids. The V segment lost 6 bases and the J segment 10 bases; nucleotides outside the gene matches: 9. Germline assignment: CDR1 ENHRY and CDR2 SYGVKD. CDR3 residues: CAIRARDRLSPLHF. DNA for the CDR3: TGTGCCATCAGGGCTCGGGACAGACTCTCACCCCTCCACTTT.

The table lists this clonotype with a few counts. The chain combines TRBV7-8 with TRBJ2-7; D remains unclear. The ends were cut back, 1 base at V and 6 bases at J, with 4 bases in the middle. The CDR3 length is 11 residues. Per germline, CDR1 SGHVS and CDR2 FQNEAQ. CDR3 sequence: CASSLGAEQYF. The CDR3 bases are TGTGCCAGCAGCTTAGGCGCCGAGCAGTACTTC.

This clonotype showed up just once. The chain links TRBV7-2 to TRBJ1-2; 10 bases are a match to TRBD1. V shed 5 bases, J shed 6 bases, and the junction held 6 bases outside the gene matches. Germline V gene lookup returns CDR1 SGHTA and CDR2 FQGNSA. This CDR3 is 14 amino acids long. For the CDR3, the DNA is TGTGCCAGCAGCCAAGACAGGGGGCGACATGGCTACACCTTC. It yields the protein CASSQDRGRHGYTF.

The chain employs TRBV7-9 and TRBJ2-6; TRBD2 is a possible D gene (5 bases). CDR1 is SEHNR and CDR2 is FQNEAQ in the germline V gene (reference sequence). Trimming left V 5 bases short and J 6 bases short, with 14 bases between. The CDR3 spans 15 residues. CDR3 sequence reads: CASSPRGSSANVLTF. CDR3 bases: TGTGCCAGCAGCCCTAGAGGGTCCTCGGCCAACGTCCTGACTTTC.

This clonotype was counted many times. The chain uses TRBV7-8 and TRBJ1-6; D uncertain. CDR1 is SGHVS, CDR2 FQNEAQ, per germline. The CDR3 consists of 13 residues. Between the trimmed V and J ends, which lost 1 base and 10 bases, there was a span of 8 bases. The CDR3 coding sequence is TGTGCCAGCAGCTTAGTGGTCGGGTCACCCCTCCACTTT. Its protein is CASSLVVGSPLHF.

This clonotype was seen ten or more times. The gene calls are TRBV4-2 and TRBJ2-5, with 7 bases aligning to TRBD2. From germline, CDR1 is LGHNA and CDR2 YNFKEQ. The CDR3 covers 14 residues. Trimming at V came to 4 bases and at J to 4 bases, leaving 6 bases not matched to a gene. DNA of the CDR3: TGTGCCAGCAGCCCCGGGGAGGGCAGAGAGACCCAGTACTTC. This codes for CASSPGEGRETQYF.

This clonotype has only a few counts. This rearrangement joins TRBV10-3 to TRBJ2-7, with D unresolved. CDR3 size: 15 residues. CDR1 and CDR2 from the germline V gene are ENHRY and SYGVKD. V lost 10 bases to trimming and J lost 0 bases, with 19 bases between them. The CDR3 loop reads CATKTSSRSSYEQYF. The CDR3 DNA follows: TGTGCCACCAAGACGTCAAGTCGCAGCTCCTACGAGCAGTACTTC.

The CDR3 loop is CATQGPGETQYF. DNA of the CDR3: TGTGCCACCCAAGGGCCAGGAGAGACCCAGTACTTC. The chain combines TRBV10-3 with TRBJ2-5; the D is unclear. In germline, CDR1 is ENHRY, CDR2 SYGVKD. V was cut by 10 bases and J by 4 bases, with 13 bases left in between. The CDR3 length is 12 residues.

This clonotype was recorded a few times. It may be a read error: a sequence one base away is much more abundant. The chain has TRBV4-1 and TRBJ2-5; the D is unclear. Germline V gene sequence: CDR1 MGHRA, CDR2 YSYEKL. The V and J ends lost 0 bases and 1 base respectively, with 9 bases between them. There are 15 residues in the CDR3. For the CDR3, the DNA is TGCGCCAGCAGCCAAGATCGCGCCTCCCAAGAGACCCAGTACTTC. This codes for CASSQDRASQETQYF.

As regards this clonotype: A much more abundant neighbour one base away suggests this may be a read error. The chain is built from TRBV2 and TRBJ1-3; 9 bases agree with TRBD1. V dropped 4 bases and J dropped 12; count of bases not matched to a gene: 13. CDR1 is SNHLY and CDR2 is FYNNEI in the germline V gene. The CDR3 is made up of 15 amino acids. The CDR3 sequence: CASSVTGTGIDIIYF. The CDR3 DNA reads as TGTGCCAGCAGTGTTACCGGGACAGGGATCGACATCATATATTTT.

Many counts were recorded for this clonotype. The CDR3 coding sequence is TGCGCCAGCAGTACGGGGCTCTTACAGGGGGCTTTCTTT. Translation gives CASSTGLLQGAFF. The V call is TRBV5-1, the J call TRBJ1-1; 7 nucleotides agree with TRBD1. The CDR3 runs 13 residues. Germline trimming cut 5 bases from V and 11 bases from J; bases unmatched to any gene: 12. Germline V gene data show CDR1 as SGHRS and CDR2 as YFSETQ.

V usage is TRBV9 and J usage is TRBJ1-6, with D tentatively TRBD1 (6 bases). CDR3 length: 13 amino acids. The V gene lost 3 bases and the J gene lost 12 bases, with 13 bases spanning the gap. The V gene's germline CDR1 is SGDLS and CDR2 YYNGEE. The CDR3 sequence: CASSAEGGEPLHF. The DNA of the CDR3 is TGTGCCAGCAGCGCAGAGGGGGGTGAACCCCTCCACTTT.

A note on this clonotype: This could be a read error, since a much larger clone is one nucleotide away. The genes are TRBV7-2 and TRBJ1-1; maybe TRBD1 (5 bases). This CDR3 has 12 residues. V lost 3 bases, J lost 7 bases, and 9 bases lay in between. Germline values: CDR1 SGHTA, CDR2 FQGNSA. The CDR3 coding sequence is TGTGCCAGCAGCTTGTCGGGGCTTGAAGCTTTCTTT. Protein product: CASSLSGLEAFF.

The rearrangement links TRBV29-1 to TRBJ1-2; a possible D gene is TRBD1 (5 bases). The CDR3 has 12 residues. CDR1 is SQVTM and CDR2 is ANQGSEA in the germline V gene. V gave up 6 bases and J gave up 4 bases, with 12 bases separating them. CDR3: CSVERDLYGYTF. CDR3 bases: TGCAGCGTAGAACGGGACCTCTATGGCTACACCTTC.

The chain recombines TRBV2 with TRBJ1-1; D gene unclear. Germline V gene sequence: CDR1 SNHLY, CDR2 FYNNEI. The CDR3 length is 13 residues. The V end was cut by 7 bases, the J end by 5 bases, with 14 bases between. The CDR3: CASKAGERTEAFF. In DNA form, the CDR3 reads TGTGCCAGCAAGGCGGGAGAGAGGACTGAAGCTTTCTTT. The entire variable domain, with the rest obtained from reference TRBV2 and TRBJ1-1, is as follows: EPEVTQTPSHQVTQMGQEVILRCVPISNHLYFYWYRQILGQKVEFLVSFYNNEISEKSEIFDDQFSVERPDGSNFTLKIRSTKLEDSAMYFCASKAGERTEAFFGQGTRLTVV.

This clonotype was recorded at least ten times. The J gene is TRBJ1-5, the V gene TRBV6-5, with D maybe TRBD1 (5 bases). V lost 4 bases and J lost 4, with 8 bases in between. Germline V gives CDR1 MNHEY, CDR2 SVGAGI. This CDR3 has 13 residues. CDR3: CASSFDRNQPQHF. CDR3 sequence (DNA): TGTGCCAGCAGTTTCGACAGAAATCAGCCCCAGCATTTT.

V usage is TRBV20-1 and J usage is TRBJ1-1; D unresolved. V lost 7 bases, J lost 0 bases, and 9 bases lay in between. The germline V gene encodes CDR1 DFQATT and CDR2 SNEGSKA (reference sequence). This CDR3 contains 12 residues. The CDR3 loop reads CSELGMNTEAFF. CDR3 coding DNA: TGCAGTGAGCTAGGGATGAACACTGAAGCTTTCTTT.

The table lists this clonotype with many counts. The genes are TRBV9 and TRBJ2-5; 10 nucleotides align to TRBD2. J was trimmed by 1 base and V by 6 bases; bases with no gene match: 6. In germline, CDR1 is SGDLS, CDR2 YYNGEE. The CDR3 has 15 residues. CDR3 in amino acids: CASTRTSGIQETQYF. The CDR3 nucleotides are TGTGCCAGCACCAGGACTAGCGGAATCCAAGAGACCCAGTACTTC.

The chain employs TRBV7-9 and TRBJ1-2, with D unclear. The CDR3 sequence is 14 residues long. CDR1 and CDR2 from the germline V gene are SEHNR and FQNEAQ (reference sequence). V was pared by 5 bases and J by 2 bases, with 12 bases between. This CDR3 is CASSPLLGNYGYTF. Written as DNA, the CDR3 is TGTGCCAGCAGCCCCTTATTGGGAAACTATGGCTACACCTTC.